Shown below are 12 T cell receptor beta chains from a single sample sequenced in a study of blood T cells in healthy people across ages. Primers used in a second PCR of roughly 6 to 12 cycles were a sample-barcoded 5' primer and a J-beta primer mix. TCRdb reprocessed the 5' RACE reads via MiXCR and lists one record per CDR3 protein. The table has about 1.8 million distinct CDR3 sequences, roughly 50% seen once; the top ten hold approximately 2%. The source material was blood. These receptors originate from a woman aged 40 to 50 in good health.

V usage is TRBV6-1 and J usage is TRBJ2-1; no clear D. The V gene's germline CDR1 is MNHNS and CDR2 SASEGT. The CDR3 consists of 13 residues. V lost 5 bases and J 7 bases, leaving 12 bases between the germline ends. The CDR3 is CASSPDPWNEQFF. The CDR3 nucleotides read TGTGCCAGCAGTCCTGACCCCTGGAATGAGCAGTTCTTC.

The chain combines TRBV14 with TRBJ2-2; unclear D gene. Looked up from germline, CDR1 is SGHDN and CDR2 is FVKESK. The CDR3 consists of 15 residues. With 1 base removed from V and 3 bases from J, the gap between germline ends came to 9 bases. As DNA, the CDR3 is TGTGCCAGCAGCCAAGCGCGGACCTACACCGGGGAGCTGTTTTTT. It translates to CASSQARTYTGELFF.

A remark on this clonotype: One end of the junction varies from germline; a read error may be responsible. The rearrangement links TRBV13 to TRBJ2-5, with D perhaps matching TRBD1 (5 bases). Germline V gene lookup returns CDR1 PRHDT and CDR2 FYEKMQ (reference sequence). This CDR3 comprises 14 residues. CDR3 sequence: CAGSPPGIQETQYF. In nucleotides, the CDR3 is TGTGCCGGCAGCCCTCCAGGGATACAAGAGACCCAGTACTTC.

The V and J genes are TRBV6-2 or TRBV6-3 and TRBJ2-5; no reliable D call. The J call may be wrong; the DNA end is better matched by TRBJ2-7. Germline V gives CDR1 MNHEY, CDR2 SVGEGT. The CDR3 sequence is 15 residues long. For the CDR3, the DNA is TGTGCCAGCAGTTATTACGGATTTAACTCCTACGAGCAGTACTTC. Encoded protein: CASSYYGFNSYEQYF.

The genes are TRBV21-1 and TRBJ2-1; the table's D call TRBD2 went unverified against the DNA. TRBV21-1 is assigned pseudogene status. CDR3 size: 15 residues. The CDR3 is CASSKGGGGWYEQFF. The DNA for the CDR3 is TGTGCCAGCAGCAAAGGGGGAGGGGGTTGGTATGAGCAGTTCTTC.

The genes are TRBV3-1 and TRBJ1-2; D gene ambiguous. This CDR3 has 15 residues. V was pared by 1 base and J by 1 base, with 10 bases between. In germline, CDR1 is LGHDT, CDR2 YNNKEL (reference sequence). Here the CDR3 DNA reads TGTGCCAGCAGCCAAGCACCCACCGATAACTATGGCTACACCTTC. As protein: CASSQAPTDNYGYTF.

V is TRBV20-1 and J is TRBJ2-1; 14 nucleotides align to TRBD2. The CDR3 has 16 residues. Germline V lookup: CDR1 DFQATT, CDR2 SNEGSKA (reference sequence). The V segment lost 8 bases and the J segment 3 bases; nucleotides outside the gene matches: 9. The CDR3 nucleotides read TGCAGTTCTGGACTAGCGGGGGGTCGGGACTACAATGAGCAGTTCTTC. It yields the protein CSSGLAGGRDYNEQFF.

This clonotype showed up just a few times. The gene calls are TRBV4-1 and TRBJ2-5; TRBD2 agrees at 7 bases. Trimming took 3 bases from V and 3 from J; bases not matched to a gene: 7. The CDR3 contains 15 residues. Germline V CDR1 and CDR2: MGHRA, YSYEKL. CDR3 residues: CASSHPIGGEETQYF. Written as DNA, the CDR3 is TGCGCCAGCAGCCACCCAATTGGGGGGGAAGAGACCCAGTACTTC.

V usage is TRBV29-1 and J usage is TRBJ2-5, with 15 bases matching TRBD2. This CDR3 is 17 amino acids long. V lost 2 bases, J lost 6 bases, and 10 bases stayed unmatched. The germline CDR1 and CDR2 sequences are SQVTM and ANQGSEA. CDR3 region: CSVERGLAGGMSKTQYF. CDR3 bases: TGCAGCGTTGAAAGGGGACTAGCGGGGGGAATGTCGAAGACCCAGTACTTC.

This sequence joins TRBV7-2 and TRBJ1-5, with D maybe TRBD1 (6 bases). Trimming removed 4 bases from V and 6 bases from J, with 19 bases in between. The germline CDR1 and CDR2 sequences are SGHTA and FQGNSA. The CDR3 spans 16 residues. DNA of the CDR3: TGTGCCAGCAGCTACCTAGAGACAGGAGTTGCTCAGCCCCAGCATTTT. Encoded protein: CASSYLETGVAQPQHF.

This clonotype was seen more than once but under ten times. CDR3 coding DNA: TGTGCCAGCAGCCTAATGCCGGGACAGGGACGGAATGAGCAGTTCTTC. Translating gives CASSLMPGQGRNEQFF. V and J are TRBV7-2 and TRBJ2-1, with 9 bases matching TRBD1. The CDR3 runs 16 residues. The V gene's germline CDR1 is SGHTA and CDR2 FQGNSA. The trim removed 5 bases at V and 7 bases at J, leaving 12 bases unmatched.

This clonotype has just a few counts. The chain has TRBV15 and TRBJ1-4, with D tentatively TRBD1 (5 bases). The ends were cut back, 7 bases at V and 2 bases at J, with 17 bases in the middle. Germline V CDR1 and CDR2: LNHNV, YYDKDF (reference sequence). This CDR3 comprises 16 residues. CDR3 region: CATKEQRTSTNEKLFF. CDR3 DNA: TGTGCCACCAAGGAGCAGAGGACATCTACTAATGAAAAACTGTTTTTT. Combining the CDR3 with reference TRBV15 and TRBJ1-4 gives the whole variable domain DAMVIQNPRYQVTQFGKPVTLSCSQTLNHNVMYWYQQKSSQAPKLLFHYYDKDFNNEADTPDNFQSRRPNTSFCFLDIRSPGLGDTAMYLCATKEQRTSTNEKLFFGSGTQLSVL.